One sample yielded the 17 T cell receptor beta chains listed below, sequenced in a study of T cells in Graves' hyperthyroidism and ophthalmopathy. Amplified regions were TCR beta CDR3 sequences from RNA transcripts. HTBI primers drove first-round RT-PCR of the TCR CDR3. TCRdb analysed the multiplex PCR reads with MiXCR anew, one entry per CDR3 protein. The table lists 800,000 or so distinct CDR3 sequences, 35% to 45% of them singletons. Sample: blood. The receptors here all came from a man aged 18 to 30 with Graves' hyperthyroidism.

This clonotype was picked up many times. The chain carries TRBV7-9 and TRBJ2-7; 10 bases are a match to TRBD1. V shed 4 bases and J 4 bases; nucleotides not matched to a gene: 4. The CDR3 is 14 residues long. Germline CDR1 reads SEHNR; CDR2 reads FQNEAQ (reference sequence). CDR3 residues: CASSYGTGEYEQYF. DNA for the CDR3: TGTGCCAGCAGCTACGGGACAGGGGAATACGAGCAGTACTTC.

This clonotype was detected many times. The genes are TRBV29-1 and TRBJ2-5, with 11 positions matching TRBD1. This CDR3 has 15 residues. CDR1 and CDR2 from the germline V gene are SQVTM and ANQGSEA. V gave up 3 bases and J gave up 5 bases; unmatched junction bases: 8. The CDR3 DNA follows: TGCAGCGTTGAGAAGGGACAGGGGGTTGAGGAGACCCAGTACTTC. As protein: CSVEKGQGVEETQYF.

In this sample, this clonotype turned up a few times. The chain employs TRBV5-1 and TRBJ2-6; TRBD1 aligns across 7 bases. Per germline, CDR1 SGHRS and CDR2 YFSETQ. The CDR3 runs 17 residues. V lost 4 bases, J lost 2 bases, and 9 bases stayed unmatched. In nucleotides, the CDR3 is TGCGCCAGCAGCCCTCGACAGGGTGGTGCTGGGGCCAACGTCCTGACTTTC. Translating it yields CASSPRQGGAGANVLTF.

The table lists this clonotype with a few counts. This chain uses TRBV12-3 or TRBV12-4 with TRBJ1-1; no clear D. V shed 6 bases and J shed 8 bases, with 16 bases lying between them. The CDR3 length is 13 residues. In nucleotides, the CDR3 is TGTGCCAGCAGCTATGGCGGGGAGGAAGAAGCTTTCTTT. Its protein product is CASSYGGEEEAFF.

This clonotype was seen many times. The chain employs TRBV10-2 and TRBJ2-5; D gene unclear. Trimming removed 7 bases from V and 5 bases from J, with 17 bases in between. Germline CDR1 reads WSHSY; CDR2 reads SAAADI. The CDR3 is 14 amino acids. In DNA, the CDR3 is TGCGCCAGCAAGGCTAGGGCCAATTCGGAGACCCAGTACTTC. The encoded protein is CASKARANSETQYF.

This clonotype came up once. Being one base from a much bigger clone, this may be a read error. The chain couples TRBV29-1 to TRBJ2-2; the D gene is possibly TRBD2 (7 bases). CDR1 is SQVTM, CDR2 ANQGSEA, per germline. V shed 5 bases and J shed 5 bases, with 15 bases lying between them. This CDR3 comprises 14 residues. This chain's CDR3 is CSVRRRGGTGELFF. As DNA, the CDR3 is TGCAGCGTTCGCCGCAGGGGAGGGACCGGGGAGCTGTTTTTT.

V and J are TRBV24-1 and TRBJ2-1, with 9 bases fitting TRBD1. This CDR3 is built from 16 residues. Trimming took 4 bases from V and 1 from J; bases not matched to a gene: 4. Germline V gene sequence: CDR1 KGHDR, CDR2 SFDVKD. The CDR3 is CATSETGTGSYNEQFF. Written as DNA, the CDR3 is TGTGCCACCAGTGAAACCGGGACAGGGTCCTACAATGAGCAGTTCTTC.

This clonotype was counted a few times. This rearrangement joins TRBV4-1 to TRBJ1-5; no clear D. The CDR3 has 16 amino acids. With 6 bases removed from V and 5 bases from J, the gap between germline ends came to 20 bases. Germline V gene data show CDR1 as MGHRA and CDR2 as YSYEKL. In DNA, the CDR3 is TGCGCCAGCAGGATAGCCGTAACTCGTGAGGATCAGCCCCAGCATTTT. As protein: CASRIAVTREDQPQHF.

The rearrangement joins TRBV4-2 to TRBJ2-7; D remains ambiguous. Trimming took 4 bases from V and 1 from J, leaving 11 bases between them. CDR3 size: 14 residues. Germline V gene data show CDR1 as LGHNA and CDR2 as YNFKEQ. DNA of the CDR3: TGTGCCAGCAGCCGAGATATCGGATCCTACGAGCAGTACTTC. Its translation: CASSRDIGSYEQYF.

As concerns this clonotype: A much larger clone sits a single nucleotide away, making a read error possible. The chain employs TRBV24-1 and TRBJ2-2; D gene unclear. V was clipped by 8 bases and J by 3 bases, with 15 bases between them. Germline V gives CDR1 KGHDR, CDR2 SFDVKD. The CDR3 totals 15 residues. As DNA, the CDR3 is TGTGCCACCATTGAACTCCCCTTAGACACCGGGGAGCTGTTTTTT. Encoded protein: CATIELPLDTGELFF.

The genes are TRBV9 and TRBJ1-1; tentative D call: TRBD1 (5 bases). The V and J ends lost 4 bases and 1 base respectively, with 17 bases between them. In germline, CDR1 is SGDLS, CDR2 YYNGEE. The CDR3 has 16 residues. CDR3 coding DNA: TGTGCCAGCAGCCAAGAACCCCAGGGAGCGAACACTGAAGCTTTCTTT. The encoded protein is CASSQEPQGANTEAFF.

This chain joins TRBV10-3 and TRBJ2-7; D unresolved. The CDR3 is 13 amino acids. Trimming stripped 3 bases from V and 1 base from J, with 7 bases between. Per the germline V gene, CDR1 is ENHRY and CDR2 is SYGVKD. Here the CDR3 DNA reads TGTGCCATCAGTGATCCCGGGTCCTACGAGCAGTACTTC. This sequence encodes CAISDPGSYEQYF.

This clonotype was found many times. The V and J genes are TRBV29-1 and TRBJ2-7; TRBD1 agrees at 10 bases. The CDR3 is 13 amino acids. V shed 6 bases, J shed 4 bases, and the junction held 6 bases outside the gene matches. In germline, CDR1 is SQVTM, CDR2 ANQGSEA. CDR3 amino acids: CSVRTGGGYEQYF. The CDR3 region has the DNA TGCAGCGTCCGGACAGGGGGGGGATACGAGCAGTACTTC.

This clonotype has only a few counts. The chain links TRBV9 to TRBJ1-5, with a weak D call TRBD1 (5 bases). The germline V gene has CDR1 SGDLS and CDR2 YYNGEE. Deletions cut 6 bases from V and 3 bases from J, with 13 bases between. This CDR3 spans 14 amino acids. The CDR3 nucleotides are TGTGCCAGCACCAAGGGACGGGCCAATCAGCCCCAGCATTTT. Encoded protein: CASTKGRANQPQHF.

On this clonotype itself: A much larger clone is a single base away; this may be a read error. The rearrangement uses TRBV15 and TRBJ1-3, with D unresolved. CDR1 and CDR2 from the germline V gene are LNHNV and YYDKDF (reference sequence). The CDR3 spans 12 residues. With 3 bases removed from V and 9 bases from J, the gap between germline ends came to 9 bases. CDR3 sequence: CATSSGLSTIYF. As DNA, the CDR3 is TGTGCCACCAGCAGCGGGCTAAGCACCATATATTTT.

This clonotype was seen a handful of times. The rearrangement joins TRBV9 to TRBJ2-7, with no clear D. The CDR3 covers 15 residues. Germline V gives CDR1 SGDLS, CDR2 YYNGEE. The germline V and J ends were trimmed by 0 bases and 4 bases, with 14 bases remaining between them. The CDR3 DNA follows: TGTGCCAGCAGCGTAGAGGATAAAGGGCATTACGAGCAGTACTTC. Its protein is CASSVEDKGHYEQYF.

The rearrangement links TRBV7-2 to TRBJ2-6; TRBD1 is a possible D gene (5 bases). The CDR3 loop spans 18 amino acids. With 1 base removed from V and 0 bases from J, the gap between germline ends came to 13 bases. From germline, CDR1 is SGHTA and CDR2 FQGNSA. The chain's CDR3 is CASSLVETALSGANVLTF. The CDR3 coding sequence is TGTGCCAGCAGCTTAGTGGAGACAGCCCTCTCTGGGGCCAACGTCCTGACTTTC.